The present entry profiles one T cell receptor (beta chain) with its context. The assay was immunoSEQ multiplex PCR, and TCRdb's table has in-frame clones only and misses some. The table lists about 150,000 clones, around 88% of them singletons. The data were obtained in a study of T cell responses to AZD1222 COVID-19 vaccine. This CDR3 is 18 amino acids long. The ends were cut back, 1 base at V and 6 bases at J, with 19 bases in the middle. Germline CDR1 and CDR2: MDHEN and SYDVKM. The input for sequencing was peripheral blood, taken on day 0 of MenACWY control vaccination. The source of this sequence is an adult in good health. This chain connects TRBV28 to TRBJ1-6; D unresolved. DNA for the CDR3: TGTGCCAGCAGTTTATATCCCTTTACGGGTACGGGTAATTCACCCCTCCACTTT. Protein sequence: CASSLYPFTGTGNSPLHF.